This T cell receptor beta chain was recovered during a study of OX40 agonist ivuxolimab in advanced cancers. Per germline, CDR1 SGHDT and CDR2 YYEEEE. The CDR3 length is 13 residues. V gave up 2 bases and J gave up 7 bases, with 9 bases separating them. Method: immunoSEQ multiplex PCR; TCRdb's copy keeps in-frame clones and lacks some. The data contain nearly 50,000 clones, over 90% of them singletons. The rearrangement links TRBV5-6 to TRBJ2-2, with D uncertain. This receptor was taken from an adult with an advanced solid tumor such as melanoma, head and neck, liver or kidney cancer. The sequencing used CD4+ or CD8+ T cells sorted from blood, collected in a trial of the OX40 agonist ivuxolimab. CDR3 coding DNA: TGTGCCAGCAGCTTCGACGACGTCGGGGAGCTGTTTTTT. It encodes CASSFDDVGELFF.